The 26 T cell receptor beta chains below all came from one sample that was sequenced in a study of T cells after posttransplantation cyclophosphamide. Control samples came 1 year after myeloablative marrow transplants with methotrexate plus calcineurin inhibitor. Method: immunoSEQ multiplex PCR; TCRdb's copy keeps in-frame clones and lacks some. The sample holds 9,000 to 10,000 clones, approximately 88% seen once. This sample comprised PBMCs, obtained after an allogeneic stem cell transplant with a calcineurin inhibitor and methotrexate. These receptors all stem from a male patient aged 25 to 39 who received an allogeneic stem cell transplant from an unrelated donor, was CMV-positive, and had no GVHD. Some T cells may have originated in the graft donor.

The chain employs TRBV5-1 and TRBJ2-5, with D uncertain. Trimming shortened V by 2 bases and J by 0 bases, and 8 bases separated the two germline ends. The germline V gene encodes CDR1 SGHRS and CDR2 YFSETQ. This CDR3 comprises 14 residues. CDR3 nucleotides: TGCGCCAGCAGCTTAACTGCATACCAAGAGACCCAGTACTTC. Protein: CASSLTAYQETQYF.

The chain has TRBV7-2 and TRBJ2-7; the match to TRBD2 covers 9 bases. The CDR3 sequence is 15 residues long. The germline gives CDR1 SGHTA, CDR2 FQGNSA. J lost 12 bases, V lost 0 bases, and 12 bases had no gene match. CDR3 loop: CASSLAPGLADPPYF. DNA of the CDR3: TGTGCCAGCAGCTTAGCCCCGGGACTAGCAGACCCCCCGTACTTC. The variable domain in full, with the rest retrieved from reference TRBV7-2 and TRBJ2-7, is GAGVSQSPSNKVTEKGKDVELRCDPISGHTALYWYRQSLGQGLEFLIYFQGNSAPDKSGLPSDRFSAERTGGSVSTLTIQRTQQEDSAVYLCASSLAPGLADPPYFGPGTRLTVT.

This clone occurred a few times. CDR3 region: CASSLSSNTEAFF. The CDR3 DNA reads as TGTGCCAGCAGCTTATCTTCGAACACTGAAGCTTTCTTT. V is TRBV7-6 and J is TRBJ1-1; D is ambiguous. Looked up from germline, CDR1 is SGHVS and CDR2 is FNYEAQ. V was pared by 2 bases and J by 1 base, with 5 bases between. The CDR3 totals 13 residues.

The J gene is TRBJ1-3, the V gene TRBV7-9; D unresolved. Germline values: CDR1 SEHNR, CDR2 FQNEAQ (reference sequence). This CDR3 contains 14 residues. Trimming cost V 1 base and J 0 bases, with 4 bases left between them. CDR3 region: CASSLGASGNTIYF. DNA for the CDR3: TGTGCCAGCAGCTTAGGAGCCTCTGGAAACACCATATATTTT.

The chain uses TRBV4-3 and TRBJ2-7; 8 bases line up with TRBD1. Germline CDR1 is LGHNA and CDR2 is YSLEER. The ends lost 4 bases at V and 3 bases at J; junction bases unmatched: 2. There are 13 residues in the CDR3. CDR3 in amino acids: CASSLTGGYEQYF. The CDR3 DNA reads TGCGCCAGCAGCCTCACAGGGGGCTACGAGCAGTACTTC.

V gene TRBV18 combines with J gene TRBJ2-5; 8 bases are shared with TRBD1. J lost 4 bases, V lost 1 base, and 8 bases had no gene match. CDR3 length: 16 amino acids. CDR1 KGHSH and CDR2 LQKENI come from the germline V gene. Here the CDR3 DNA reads TGTGCCAGCTCACCACACGCAGGGGGCTCTCTAGAGACCCAGTACTTC. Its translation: CASSPHAGGSLETQYF.

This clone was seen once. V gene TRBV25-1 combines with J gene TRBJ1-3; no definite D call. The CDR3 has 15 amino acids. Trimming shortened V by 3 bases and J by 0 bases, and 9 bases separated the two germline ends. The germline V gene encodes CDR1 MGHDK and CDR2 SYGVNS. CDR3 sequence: CASSDPYTSGNTIYF. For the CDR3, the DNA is TGTGCCAGCAGTGACCCATACACCTCTGGAAACACCATATATTTT.

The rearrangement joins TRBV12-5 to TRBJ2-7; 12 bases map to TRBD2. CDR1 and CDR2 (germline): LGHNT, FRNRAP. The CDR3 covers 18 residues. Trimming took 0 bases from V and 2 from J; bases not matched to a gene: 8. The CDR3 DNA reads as TGTGCTAGTGGTTTGGTACCCAAACTAGCGGGAGGCCCCTACGAGCAGTACGTC. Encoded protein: CASGLVPKLAGGPYEQYV.

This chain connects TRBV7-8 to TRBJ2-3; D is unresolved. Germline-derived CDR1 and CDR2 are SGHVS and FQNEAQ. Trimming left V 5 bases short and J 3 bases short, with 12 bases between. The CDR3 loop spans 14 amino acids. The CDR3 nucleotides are TGTGCCAGCAGCCCGGTCCCTTTGACAGATACGCAGTATTTT. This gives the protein CASSPVPLTDTQYF. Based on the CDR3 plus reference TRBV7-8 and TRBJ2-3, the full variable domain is GAGVSQSPRYKVAKRGQDVALRCDPISGHVSLFWYQQALGQGPEFLTYFQNEAQLDKSGLPSDRFFAERPEGSVSTLKIQRTQQEDSAVYLCASSPVPLTDTQYFGPGTRLTVL.

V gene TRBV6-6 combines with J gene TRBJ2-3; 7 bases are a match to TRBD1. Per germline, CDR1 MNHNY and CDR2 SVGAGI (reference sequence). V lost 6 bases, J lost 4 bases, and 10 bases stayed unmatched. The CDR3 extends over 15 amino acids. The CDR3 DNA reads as TGTGCCAGCAGCGAGGGGGCGCGGATCGCAGATACGCAGTATTTT. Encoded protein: CASSEGARIADTQYF.

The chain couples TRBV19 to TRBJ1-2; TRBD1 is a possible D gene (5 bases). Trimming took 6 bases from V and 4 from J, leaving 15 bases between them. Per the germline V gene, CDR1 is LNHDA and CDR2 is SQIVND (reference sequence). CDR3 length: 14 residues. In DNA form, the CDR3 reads TGTGCCAGTAGAGACCCACGACAGACCTATGGCTACACCTTC. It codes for CASRDPRQTYGYTF.

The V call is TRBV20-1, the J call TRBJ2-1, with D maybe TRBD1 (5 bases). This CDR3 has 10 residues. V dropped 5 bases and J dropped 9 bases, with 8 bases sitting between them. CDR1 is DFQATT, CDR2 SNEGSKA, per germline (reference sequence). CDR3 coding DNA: TGCAGTGCTGTAGGGGCTGAGCAGTTCTTC. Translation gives CSAVGAEQFF.

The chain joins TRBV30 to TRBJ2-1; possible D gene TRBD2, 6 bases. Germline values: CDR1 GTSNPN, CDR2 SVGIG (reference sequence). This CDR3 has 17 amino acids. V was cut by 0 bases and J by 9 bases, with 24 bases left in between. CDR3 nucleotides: TGTGCCTGGAGTGTTAGGTGGCGGGATAAATCGCGAGGTGAGCAGTTCTTC. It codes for CAWSVRWRDKSRGEQFF.

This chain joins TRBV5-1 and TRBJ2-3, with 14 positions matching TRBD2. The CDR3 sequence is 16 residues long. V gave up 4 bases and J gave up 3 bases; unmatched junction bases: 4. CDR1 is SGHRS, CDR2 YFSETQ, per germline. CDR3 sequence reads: CASSPGLAGVTDTQYF. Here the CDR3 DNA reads TGCGCCAGCAGCCCGGGACTAGCGGGAGTGACAGATACGCAGTATTTT.

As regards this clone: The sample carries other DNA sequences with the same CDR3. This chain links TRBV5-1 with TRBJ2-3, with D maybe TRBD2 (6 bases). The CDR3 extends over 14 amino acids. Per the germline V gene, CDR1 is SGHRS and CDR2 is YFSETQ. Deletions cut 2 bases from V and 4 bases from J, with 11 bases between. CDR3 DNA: TGCGCCAGCAGCTTAGGGACTTCGGCAGATACGCAGTATTTT. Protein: CASSLGTSADTQYF.

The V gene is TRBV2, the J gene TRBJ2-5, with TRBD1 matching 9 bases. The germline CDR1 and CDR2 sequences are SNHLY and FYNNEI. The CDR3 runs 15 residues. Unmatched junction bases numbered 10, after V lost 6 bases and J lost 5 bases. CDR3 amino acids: CASRQQGAQGETQYF. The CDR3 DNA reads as TGTGCCAGCAGGCAACAGGGGGCCCAAGGGGAGACCCAGTACTTC.

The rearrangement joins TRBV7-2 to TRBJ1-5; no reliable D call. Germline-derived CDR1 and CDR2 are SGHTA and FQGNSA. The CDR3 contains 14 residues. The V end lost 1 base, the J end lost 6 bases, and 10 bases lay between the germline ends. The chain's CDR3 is CASSLGGLSQPQHF. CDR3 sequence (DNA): TGTGCCAGCAGCTTAGGAGGGTTGAGTCAGCCCCAGCATTTT.

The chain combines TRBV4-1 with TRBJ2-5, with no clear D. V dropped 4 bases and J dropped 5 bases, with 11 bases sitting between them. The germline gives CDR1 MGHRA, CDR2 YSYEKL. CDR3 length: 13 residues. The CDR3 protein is CASSPQSRETQYF. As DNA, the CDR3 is TGCGCCAGCAGCCCCCAAAGTCGGGAGACCCAGTACTTC.

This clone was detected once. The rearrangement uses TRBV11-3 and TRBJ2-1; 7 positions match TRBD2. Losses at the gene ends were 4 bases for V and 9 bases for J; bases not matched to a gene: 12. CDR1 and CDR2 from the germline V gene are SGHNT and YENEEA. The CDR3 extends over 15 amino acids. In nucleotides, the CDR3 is TGTGCCAGCAGCTCGTACAGCGGGGTTGAGGGTGAGCAGTTCTTC. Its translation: CASSSYSGVEGEQFF.

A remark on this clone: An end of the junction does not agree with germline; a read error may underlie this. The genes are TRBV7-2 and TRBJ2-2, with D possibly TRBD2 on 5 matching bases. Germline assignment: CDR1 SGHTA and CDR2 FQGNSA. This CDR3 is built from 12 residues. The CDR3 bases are TGTGCCACCACATCGGGCCCCGGGGAGCCGTTTTTT. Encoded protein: CATTSGPGEPFF.

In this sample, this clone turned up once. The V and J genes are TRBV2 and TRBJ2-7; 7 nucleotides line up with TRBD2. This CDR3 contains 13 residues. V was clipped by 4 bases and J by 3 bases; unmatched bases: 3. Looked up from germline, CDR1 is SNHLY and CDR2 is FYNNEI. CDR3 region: CASSVERGYEQYF. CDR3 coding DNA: TGTGCCAGCAGTGTTGAGCGGGGCTACGAGCAGTACTTC.

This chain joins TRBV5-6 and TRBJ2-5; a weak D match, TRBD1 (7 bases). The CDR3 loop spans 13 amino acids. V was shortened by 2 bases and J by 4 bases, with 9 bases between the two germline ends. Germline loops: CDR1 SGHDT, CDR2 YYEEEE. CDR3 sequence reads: CASSFQGGETQYF. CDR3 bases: TGTGCCAGCAGCTTTCAGGGGGGAGAGACCCAGTACTTC.

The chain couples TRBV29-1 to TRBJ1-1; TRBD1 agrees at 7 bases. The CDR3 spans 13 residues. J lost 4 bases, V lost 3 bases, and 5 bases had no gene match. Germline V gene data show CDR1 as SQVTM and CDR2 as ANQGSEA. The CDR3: CSVESQGGTEAFF. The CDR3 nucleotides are TGCAGCGTTGAGTCTCAGGGGGGCACTGAAGCTTTCTTT.

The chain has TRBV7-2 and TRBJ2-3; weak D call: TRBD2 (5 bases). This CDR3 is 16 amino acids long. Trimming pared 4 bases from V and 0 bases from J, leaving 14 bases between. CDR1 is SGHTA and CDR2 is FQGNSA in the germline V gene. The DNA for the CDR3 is TGTGCCAGCAGCTCCCGGGATTATACTAGCACAGATACGCAGTATTTT. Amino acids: CASSSRDYTSTDTQYF.

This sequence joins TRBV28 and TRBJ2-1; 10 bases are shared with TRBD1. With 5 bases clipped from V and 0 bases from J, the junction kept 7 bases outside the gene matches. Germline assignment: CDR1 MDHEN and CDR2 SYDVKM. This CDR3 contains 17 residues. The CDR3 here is CASSLRDRGLSYNEQFF. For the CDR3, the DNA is TGTGCCAGCAGTCTCCGGGACAGGGGACTCTCCTACAATGAGCAGTTCTTC.

The CDR3 region is CASSILAASSYNEQFF. Written as DNA, the CDR3 is TGTGCCAGTAGTATCCTAGCGGCAAGCTCCTACAATGAGCAGTTCTTC. V usage is TRBV19 and J usage is TRBJ2-1; TRBD2 agrees at 7 bases. Germline CDR1 reads LNHDA; CDR2 reads SQIVND (reference sequence). This CDR3 comprises 16 residues. V trimming: 3 bases; J trimming: 0 bases; junction bases outside the gene matches: 5.